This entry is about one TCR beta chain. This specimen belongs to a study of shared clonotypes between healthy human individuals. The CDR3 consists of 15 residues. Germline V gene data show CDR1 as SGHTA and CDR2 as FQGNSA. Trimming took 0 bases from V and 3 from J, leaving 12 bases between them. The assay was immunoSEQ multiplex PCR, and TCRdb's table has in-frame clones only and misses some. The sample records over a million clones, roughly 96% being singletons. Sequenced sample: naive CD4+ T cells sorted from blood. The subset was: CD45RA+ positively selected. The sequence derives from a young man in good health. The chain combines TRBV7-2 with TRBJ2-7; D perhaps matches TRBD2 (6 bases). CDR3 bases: TGTGCCAGCAGCTTAGCGGAGGGCCGAAACTACGAGCAGTACTTC. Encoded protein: CASSLAEGRNYEQYF.